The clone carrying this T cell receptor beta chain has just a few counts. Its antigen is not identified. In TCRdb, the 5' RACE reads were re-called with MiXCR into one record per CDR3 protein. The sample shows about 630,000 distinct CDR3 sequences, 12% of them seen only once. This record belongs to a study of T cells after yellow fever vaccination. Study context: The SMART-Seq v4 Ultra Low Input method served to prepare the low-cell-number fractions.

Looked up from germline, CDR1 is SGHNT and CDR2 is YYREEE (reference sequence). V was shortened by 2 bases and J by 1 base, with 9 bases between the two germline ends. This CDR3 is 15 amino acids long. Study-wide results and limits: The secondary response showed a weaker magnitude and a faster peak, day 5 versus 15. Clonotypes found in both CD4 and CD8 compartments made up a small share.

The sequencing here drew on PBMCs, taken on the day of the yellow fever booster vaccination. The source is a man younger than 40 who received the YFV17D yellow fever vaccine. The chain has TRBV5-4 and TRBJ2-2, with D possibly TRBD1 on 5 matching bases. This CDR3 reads CASSFLDKNTGELFF. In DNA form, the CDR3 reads TGTGCCAGCAGCTTTCTGGACAAGAACACCGGGGAGCTGTTTTTT.